This TCR beta chain was retrieved from a study of cytomegalovirus exposure and HLA in healthy donors. This clone was seen only a few times. The CDR3 is 17 amino acids. Losses at the gene ends were 4 bases for V and 2 bases for J; bases not matched to a gene: 9. CDR1 and CDR2 (germline): LNHDA, SQIVND (reference sequence). Amplification used 60 Vbeta primers and 13 Jbeta primers. Only in-frame clones appear in the TCRdb table, and some are missing; sequencing was by immunoSEQ multiplex PCR. Of 95,000 to 150,000 clones listed, roughly a sixth were seen once; the top ten hold approximately 2.6%. V and J are TRBV19 and TRBJ2-7, with 12 bases that match TRBD2. The sample was PBMCs. The clonotype was recovered from a female donor in good health and CMV-seropositive. The CDR3 bases are TGTGCCAGTAGTAAGTCACTTGGACTAGCGGGGACCTACGAGCAGTACTTC. Amino acids: CASSKSLGLAGTYEQYF. The entire variable domain, with the rest obtained from reference TRBV19 and TRBJ2-7, is as follows: DGGITQSPKYLFRKEGQNVTLSCEQNLNHDAMYWYRQDPGQGLRLIYYSQIVNDFQKGDIAEGYSVSREKKESFPLTVTSAQKNPTAFYLCASSKSLGLAGTYEQYFGPGTRLTVT.